The source of this T cell receptor beta chain is a study of T cells after yellow fever vaccination. Study-level results: FACS-sorted repertoires might harbor abundant contaminating clonotypes from the bulk population.

Regarding this clonotype: The antigen is not known.

The CDR3 sequence is 15 residues long. The ends were cut back, 0 bases at V and 0 bases at J, with 10 bases in the middle. Germline V gene lookup returns CDR1 SGHRS and CDR2 YFSETQ. TCRdb re-derived calls from the 5' RACE reads in MiXCR, one entry per CDR3 protein. The table records 400,000 to 450,000 distinct CDR3 sequences, over 15% of them present only once. The receptor was derived from a young man who received the YFV17D yellow fever vaccine. This rearrangement joins TRBV5-1 to TRBJ2-7; TRBD2 might be the D (6 bases). The sample was PBMCs, taken before the yellow fever booster vaccination. DNA of the CDR3: TGCGCCAGCAGCTTGGGGGGAGGCGGCTCCTACGAGCAGTACGTC. Translated: CASSLGGGGSYEQYV.